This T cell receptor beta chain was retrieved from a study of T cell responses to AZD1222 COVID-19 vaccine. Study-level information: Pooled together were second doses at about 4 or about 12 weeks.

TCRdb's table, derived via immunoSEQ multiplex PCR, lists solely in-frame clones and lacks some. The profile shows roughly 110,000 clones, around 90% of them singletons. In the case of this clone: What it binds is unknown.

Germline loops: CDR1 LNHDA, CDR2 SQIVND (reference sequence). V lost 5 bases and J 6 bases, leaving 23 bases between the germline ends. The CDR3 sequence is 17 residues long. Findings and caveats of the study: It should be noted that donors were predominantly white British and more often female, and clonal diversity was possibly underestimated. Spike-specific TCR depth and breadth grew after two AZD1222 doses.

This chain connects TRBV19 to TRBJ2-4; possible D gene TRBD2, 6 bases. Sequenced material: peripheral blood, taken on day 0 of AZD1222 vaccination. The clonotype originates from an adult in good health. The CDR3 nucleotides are TGTGCCAGTAGTCCAGGGCTCAGGAGAAGCGGGCGAAACATTCAGTACTTC. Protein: CASSPGLRRSGRNIQYF.